This T cell receptor beta chain comes out of a study of T cell repertoires in cytomegalovirus infection. For the study at large: TCR beta signatures that were public indicated CMV infection and matching HLA type.

The study's findings and limits: The ex vivo response showed dominance by HLA-C-restricted CMV-specific TCR beta clonotypes. The cumulative frequency of public TCR beta families distinguished individuals who carried CMV together with the relevant HLA.

This clonotype was picked up many times. Its antigen is still unknown. TCRdb re-called the reads with MiXCR, one entry per CDR3 protein. This sample has about 180,000 distinct CDR3 sequences, with about 15% found just once. V trimming: 6 bases; J trimming: 0 bases; junction bases outside the gene matches: 6. The CDR3 contains 15 residues. Sequenced sample: PBMCs. The chain carries TRBV12-3 or TRBV12-4 and TRBJ1-1, with 8 bases aligning to TRBD1. This sequence originates from a human donor in good health (CMV status not recorded). Some clones in this sample may be carry-over from other donors' samples. This CDR3 is CASSRTTGVNTEAFF. The CDR3 DNA is TGTGCCAGCAGCCGCACGACAGGGGTGAACACTGAAGCTTTCTTT.